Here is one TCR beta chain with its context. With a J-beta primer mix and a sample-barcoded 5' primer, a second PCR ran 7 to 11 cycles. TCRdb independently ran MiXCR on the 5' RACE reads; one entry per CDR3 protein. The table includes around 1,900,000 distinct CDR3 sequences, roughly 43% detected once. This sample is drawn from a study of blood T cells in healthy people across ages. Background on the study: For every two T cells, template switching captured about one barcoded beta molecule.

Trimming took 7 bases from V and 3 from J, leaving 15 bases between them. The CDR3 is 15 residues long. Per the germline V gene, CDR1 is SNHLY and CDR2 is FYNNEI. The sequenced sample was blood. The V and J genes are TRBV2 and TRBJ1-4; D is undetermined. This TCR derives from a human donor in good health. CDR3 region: CASKEVGSANEKLFF. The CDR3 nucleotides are TGTGCCAGCAAGGAGGTCGGGTCGGCTAATGAAAAACTGTTTTTT.